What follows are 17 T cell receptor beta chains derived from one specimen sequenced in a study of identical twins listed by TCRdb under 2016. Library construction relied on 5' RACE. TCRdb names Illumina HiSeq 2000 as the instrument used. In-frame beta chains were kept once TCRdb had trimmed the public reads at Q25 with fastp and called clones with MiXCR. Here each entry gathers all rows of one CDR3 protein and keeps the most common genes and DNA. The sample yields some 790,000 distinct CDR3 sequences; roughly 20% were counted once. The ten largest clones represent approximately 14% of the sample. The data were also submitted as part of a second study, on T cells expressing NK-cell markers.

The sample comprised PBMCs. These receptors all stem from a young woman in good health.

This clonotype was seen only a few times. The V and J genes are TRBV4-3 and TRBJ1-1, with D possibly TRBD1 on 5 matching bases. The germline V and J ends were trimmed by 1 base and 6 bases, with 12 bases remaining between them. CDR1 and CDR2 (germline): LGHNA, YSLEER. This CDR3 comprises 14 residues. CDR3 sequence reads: CASSQVGVGAEAFF. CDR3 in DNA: TGCGCCAGCAGCCAAGTCGGCGTGGGGGCTGAAGCTTTCTTT.

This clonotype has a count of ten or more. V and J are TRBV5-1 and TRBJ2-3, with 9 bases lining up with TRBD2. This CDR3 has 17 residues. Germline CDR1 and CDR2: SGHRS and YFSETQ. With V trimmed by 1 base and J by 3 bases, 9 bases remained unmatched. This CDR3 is CASSLSISGRGTDTQYF. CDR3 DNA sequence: TGCGCCAGCAGCTTGTCGATTAGCGGGAGAGGAACAGATACGCAGTATTTT.

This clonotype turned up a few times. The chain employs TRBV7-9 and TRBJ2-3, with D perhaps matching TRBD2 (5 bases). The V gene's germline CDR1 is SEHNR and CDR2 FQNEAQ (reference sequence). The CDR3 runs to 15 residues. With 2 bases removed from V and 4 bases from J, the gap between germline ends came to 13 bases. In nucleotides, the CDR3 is TGTGCCAGCAGCTTAAGGACTTCTGCGCCAGATACGCAGTATTTT. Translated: CASSLRTSAPDTQYF. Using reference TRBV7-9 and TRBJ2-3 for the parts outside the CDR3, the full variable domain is DTGVSQNPRHKITKRGQNVTFRCDPISEHNRLYWYRQTLGQGPEFLTYFQNEAQLEKSRLLSDRFSAERPKGSFSTLEIQRTEQGDSAMYLCASSLRTSAPDTQYFGPGTRLTVL.

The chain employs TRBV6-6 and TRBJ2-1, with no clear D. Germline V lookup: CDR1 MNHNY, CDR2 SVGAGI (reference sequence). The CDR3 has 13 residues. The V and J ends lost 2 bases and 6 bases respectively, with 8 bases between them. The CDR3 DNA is TGTGCCAGCAGTTACCTCCATCCCAATGAGCAGTTCTTC. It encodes CASSYLHPNEQFF.

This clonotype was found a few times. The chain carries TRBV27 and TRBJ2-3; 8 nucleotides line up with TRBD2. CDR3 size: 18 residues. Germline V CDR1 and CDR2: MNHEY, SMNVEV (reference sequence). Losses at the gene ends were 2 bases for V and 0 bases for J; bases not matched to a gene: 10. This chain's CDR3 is CASSLLASGPSSTDTQYF. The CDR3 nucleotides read TGTGCCAGCAGTTTACTTGCTAGCGGGCCGAGTAGCACAGATACGCAGTATTTT.

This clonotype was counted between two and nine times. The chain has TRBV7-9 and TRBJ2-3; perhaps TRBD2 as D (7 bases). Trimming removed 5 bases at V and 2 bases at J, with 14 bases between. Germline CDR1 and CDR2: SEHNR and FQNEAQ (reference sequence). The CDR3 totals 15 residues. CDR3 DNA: TGTGCCAGCAGCCGACGGGGGGCCCACACAGATACGCAGTATTTT. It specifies CASSRRGAHTDTQYF. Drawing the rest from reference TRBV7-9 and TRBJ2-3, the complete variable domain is DTGVSQNPRHKITKRGQNVTFRCDPISEHNRLYWYRQTLGQGPEFLTYFQNEAQLEKSRLLSDRFSAERPKGSFSTLEIQRTEQGDSAMYLCASSRRGAHTDTQYFGPGTRLTVL.

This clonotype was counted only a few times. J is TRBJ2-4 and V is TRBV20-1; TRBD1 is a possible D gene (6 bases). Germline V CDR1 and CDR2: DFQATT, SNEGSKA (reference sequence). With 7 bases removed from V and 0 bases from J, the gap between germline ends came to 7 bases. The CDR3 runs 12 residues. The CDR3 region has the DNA TGCAGTGGGACAGAAGCCAAAAACATTCAGTACTTC. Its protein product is CSGTEAKNIQYF.

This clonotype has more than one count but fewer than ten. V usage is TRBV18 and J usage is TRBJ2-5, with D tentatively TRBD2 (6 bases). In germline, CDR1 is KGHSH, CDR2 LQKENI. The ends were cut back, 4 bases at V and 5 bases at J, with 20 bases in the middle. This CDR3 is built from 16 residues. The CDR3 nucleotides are TGTGCCAGCTCACTCCTCACGAGCCCGAGCGGGGAGACCCAGTACTTC. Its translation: CASSLLTSPSGETQYF.

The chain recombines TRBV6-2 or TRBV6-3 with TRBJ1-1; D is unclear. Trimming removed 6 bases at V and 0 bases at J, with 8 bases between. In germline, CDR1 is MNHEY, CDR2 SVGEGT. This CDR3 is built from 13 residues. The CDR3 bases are TGTGCCAGCAGAGGCAGAATGAACACTGAAGCTTTCTTT. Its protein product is CASRGRMNTEAFF.

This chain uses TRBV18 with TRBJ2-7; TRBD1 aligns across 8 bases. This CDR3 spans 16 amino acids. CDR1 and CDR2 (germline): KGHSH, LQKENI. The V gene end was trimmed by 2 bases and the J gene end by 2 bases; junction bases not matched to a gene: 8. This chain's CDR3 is CASSPIGQGLTYEQYF. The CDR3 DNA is TGTGCCAGCTCACCAATCGGACAGGGCTTAACCTACGAGCAGTACTTC.

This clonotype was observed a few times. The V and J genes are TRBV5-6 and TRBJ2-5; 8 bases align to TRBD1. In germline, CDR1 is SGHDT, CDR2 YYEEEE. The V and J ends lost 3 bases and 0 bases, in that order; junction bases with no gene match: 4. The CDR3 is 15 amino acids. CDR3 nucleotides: TGTGCCAGCAGCTCCCGGGACAGGAACCAAGAGACCCAGTACTTC. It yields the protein CASSSRDRNQETQYF. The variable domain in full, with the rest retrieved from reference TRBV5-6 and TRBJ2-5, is DAGVTQSPTHLIKTRGQQVTLRCSPKSGHDTVSWYQQALGQGPQFIFQYYEEEERQRGNFPDRFSGHQFPNYSSELNVNALLLGDSALYLCASSSRDRNQETQYFGPGTRLLVL.

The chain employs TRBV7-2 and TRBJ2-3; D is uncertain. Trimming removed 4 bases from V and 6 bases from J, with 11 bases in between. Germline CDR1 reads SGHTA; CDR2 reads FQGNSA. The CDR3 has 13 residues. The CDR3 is CASSSQQWDTQYF. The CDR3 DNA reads TGTGCCAGCAGCTCACAACAATGGGATACGCAGTATTTT.

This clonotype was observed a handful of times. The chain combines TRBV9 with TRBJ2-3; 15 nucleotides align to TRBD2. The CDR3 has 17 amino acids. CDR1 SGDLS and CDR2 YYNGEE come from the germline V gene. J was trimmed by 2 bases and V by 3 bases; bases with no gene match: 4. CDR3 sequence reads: CASSAGLAGGVTDTQYF. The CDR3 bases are TGTGCCAGCAGCGCGGGACTAGCGGGGGGTGTCACAGATACGCAGTATTTT.

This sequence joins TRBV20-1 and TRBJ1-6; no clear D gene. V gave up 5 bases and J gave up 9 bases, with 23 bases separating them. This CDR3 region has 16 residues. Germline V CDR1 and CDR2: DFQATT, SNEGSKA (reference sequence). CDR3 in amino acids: CSAADRTAITSSPLHF. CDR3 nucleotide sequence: TGCAGTGCTGCCGATCGGACGGCGATAACGAGTTCACCCCTCCACTTT.

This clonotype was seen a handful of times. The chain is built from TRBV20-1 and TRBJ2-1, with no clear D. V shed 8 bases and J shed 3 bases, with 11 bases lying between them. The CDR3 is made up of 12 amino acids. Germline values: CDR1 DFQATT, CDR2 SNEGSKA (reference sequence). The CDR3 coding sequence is TGCAGTACCGACGGACGCTACAATGAGCAGTTCTTC. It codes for CSTDGRYNEQFF.

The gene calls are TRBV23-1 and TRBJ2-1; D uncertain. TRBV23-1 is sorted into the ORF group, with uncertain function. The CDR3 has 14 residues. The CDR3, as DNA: TGCGCGGGAAACGTCGGCCTGGAAGAGGATGAGCAGTTCTTC. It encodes CAGNVGLEEDEQFF.

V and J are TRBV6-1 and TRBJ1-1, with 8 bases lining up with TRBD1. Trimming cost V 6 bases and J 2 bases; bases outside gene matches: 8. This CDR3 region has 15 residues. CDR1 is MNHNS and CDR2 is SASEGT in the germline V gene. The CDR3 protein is CASRRVRGPNTEAFF. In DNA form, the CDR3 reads TGTGCCAGCAGACGGGTCAGGGGGCCCAACACTGAAGCTTTCTTT.